These 15 T cell receptor beta chains share one sample of origin, sequenced in a study. A single record per CDR3 protein comes from TCRdb applying MiXCR to the 5' RACE reads. The repertoire holds about 42,000 distinct CDR3 sequences, with around 28% as singletons. The sequenced sample was tumor-infiltrating memory CD4+ T cells sorted from the breast tumor. Subset meaning: memory CD4+ T cells, CD4+CD45RO+CD25-. The receptors shown here come from a female donor with breast cancer.

CDR3 residues: CASSRPNQPQHF. Written as DNA, the CDR3 is TGTGCCAGCAGCCGCCCGAATCAGCCCCAGCATTTT. V usage is TRBV7-2 and J usage is TRBJ1-5; no reliable D call. V was trimmed by 5 bases and J by 4 bases, leaving 6 bases between them. The CDR3 contains 12 residues. Looked up from germline, CDR1 is SGHTA and CDR2 is FQGNSA.

Of note for this clonotype: This may be a read error, as it is one base from a much larger clone. The conserved phenylalanine or tryptophan is not found at the CDR3 terminus, so this likely reflects a read error. V is TRBV7-6 and J is TRBJ2-1; tentative D call: TRBD2 (6 bases). The V gene's germline CDR1 is SGHVS and CDR2 FNYEAQ. The CDR3 loop spans 15 amino acids. V was clipped by 4 bases and J by 2 bases, with 12 bases between them. CDR3 residues: CASSSTGDPYNEQFL. CDR3 coding DNA: TGTGCCAGCAGCTCTACGGGAGACCCCTACAATGAGCAGTTCTTA.

CDR3 sequence reads: CASSVRSSGANVLTF. CDR3 DNA: TGTGCCAGCAGTGTCCGTAGCTCTGGGGCCAACGTCCTGACTTTC. The V gene is TRBV6-1, the J gene TRBJ2-6; D remains unclear. The CDR3 is 15 amino acids. V gave up 4 bases and J gave up 0 bases, with 7 bases separating them. CDR1 is MNHNS and CDR2 is SASEGT in the germline V gene.

The V gene is TRBV3-1, the J gene TRBJ1-4; D is unresolved. The CDR3 is 13 residues long. Germline CDR1 LGHDT, CDR2 YNNKEL (reference sequence). V was pared by 4 bases and J by 4 bases, with 7 bases between. The CDR3 spells CASSPTDNEKLFF. The CDR3 DNA reads TGTGCCAGCAGCCCTACGGATAATGAAAAACTGTTTTTT.

The chain carries TRBV12-3 or TRBV12-4 and TRBJ2-5; tentative D call: TRBD2 (6 bases). The CDR3 runs 12 residues. V was clipped by 6 bases and J by 14 bases, with 19 bases between them. CDR3 protein: CASRGLAGGLYF. In DNA, the CDR3 is TGTGCCAGCAGGGGACTGGCGGGTGGACTATACTTC.

V and J are TRBV5-1 and TRBJ2-3; 7 bases fit TRBD1. The DNA end is more similar to TRBJ1-5, so the J call may be wrong. Germline-derived CDR1 and CDR2 are SGHRS and YFSETQ. The CDR3 spans 15 residues. In DNA, the CDR3 is TGCGCCAGCAGCCCCTACAGGGGCGGCACAGATACGCAGCATTTT. It codes for CASSPYRGGTDTQHF.

Many counts were recorded for this clonotype. The rearrangement uses TRBV5-5 and TRBJ2-7; D call uncertain. CDR1 and CDR2 from the germline V gene are SGHKS and YYEKEE (reference sequence). Trimming removed 0 bases at V and 7 bases at J, with 14 bases between. This CDR3 has 14 residues. CDR3 DNA sequence: TGTGCCAGCAGCTTGGGGTGGAAGGTCCGGGAGCAGTACTTC. Translation: CASSLGWKVREQYF. Using reference TRBV5-5 and TRBJ2-7 for the parts outside the CDR3, the full variable domain is DAGVTQSPTHLIKTRGQQVTLRCSPISGHKSVSWYQQVLGQGPQFIFQYYEKEERGRGNFPDRFSARQFPNYSSELNVNALLLGDSALYLCASSLGWKVREQYFGPGTRLTVT.

This sequence joins TRBV28 and TRBJ2-5; D unresolved. V dropped 1 base and J dropped 5 bases, with 11 bases sitting between them. The germline CDR1 and CDR2 sequences are MDHEN and SYDVKM. The CDR3 runs 14 residues. Here the CDR3 reads CASSLSSLMETQYF. In DNA form, the CDR3 reads TGTGCCAGCAGTTTATCGTCCTTGATGGAGACCCAGTACTTC. Together with reference TRBV28 and TRBJ2-5, the CDR3 gives the full variable domain: DVKVTQSSRYLVKRTGEKVFLECVQDMDHENMFWYRQDPGLGLRLIYFSYDVKMKEKGDIPEGYSVSREKKERFSLILESASTNQTSMYLCASSLSSLMETQYFGPGTRLLVL.

CDR3 nucleotides: TGTGCCAGCAGCTTGGCCGGGGGAGCCACAGATACGCAGTATTTT. This gives the protein CASSLAGGATDTQYF. V and J are TRBV5-4 and TRBJ2-3, with a possible D match to TRBD2 (6 bases). CDR1 and CDR2 (germline): SGHNT, YYREEE (reference sequence). Trimming removed 0 bases at V and 2 bases at J, with 10 bases between. The CDR3 loop spans 15 amino acids.

This clonotype was seen only a few times. This sequence joins TRBV15 and TRBJ2-3; 14 bases agree with TRBD2. Germline assignment: CDR1 LNHNV and CDR2 YYDKDF (reference sequence). CDR3 length: 19 residues. V shed 0 bases, J shed 1 base, and the junction held 6 bases outside the gene matches. DNA of the CDR3: TGTGCCACCAGCAGAGACCTCCAGGGACTAGCGGGAGGCACAGATACGCAGTATTTT. Encoded protein: CATSRDLQGLAGGTDTQYF. The whole variable domain, filled in from reference TRBV15 and TRBJ2-3, reads DAMVIQNPRYQVTQFGKPVTLSCSQTLNHNVMYWYQQKSSQAPKLLFHYYDKDFNNEADTPDNFQSRRPNTSFCFLDIRSPGLGDTAMYLCATSRDLQGLAGGTDTQYFGPGTRLTVL.

This clonotype was counted between two and nine times. The chain employs TRBV4-1 and TRBJ2-3; no definite D call. The CDR3 spans 14 residues. CDR1 is MGHRA and CDR2 is YSYEKL in the germline V gene. V was pared by 0 bases and J by 4 bases, with 8 bases between. CDR3 in amino acids: CASSQDEWADTQYF. Written as DNA, the CDR3 is TGCGCCAGCAGCCAAGATGAGTGGGCAGATACGCAGTATTTT.

V is TRBV6-2 or TRBV6-3 and J is TRBJ2-7; possibly TRBD1 for D (5 bases). V was cut by 0 bases and J by 0 bases, with 12 bases left in between. Germline lookup yields CDR1 MNHEY and CDR2 SVGEGT. CDR3 length equals 16 residues. The CDR3 coding sequence is TGTGCCAGCAGTTACTCGGCACAGGCCCCCTCCTACGAGCAGTACTTC. Protein: CASSYSAQAPSYEQYF.

As to this clonotype: Because it lacks the conserved phenylalanine or tryptophan at the end, this CDR3 is likely a read error. The chain carries TRBV5-1 and TRBJ2-5; D is ambiguous. V lost 0 bases, J lost 5 bases, and 11 bases lay in between. The CDR3 has 14 amino acids. CDR1 is SGHRS and CDR2 is YFSETQ in the germline V gene. CDR3 DNA: TGCGCCAGCAGCTTGGGCAGGACCCCGGAGACCCAGTACGTC. As protein: CASSLGRTPETQYV.

There are many counts of this clonotype. V and J are TRBV5-1 and TRBJ1-1; tentatively, D is TRBD1 (5 bases). The CDR3 length is 14 residues. The germline gives CDR1 SGHRS, CDR2 YFSETQ. V gave up 0 bases and J gave up 1 base, with 7 bases separating them. The chain's CDR3 is CASSLGDRNTEAFF. The DNA for the CDR3 is TGCGCCAGCAGCTTGGGCGACAGGAACACTGAAGCTTTCTTT.

This clonotype was seen a few times. This chain connects TRBV29-1 to TRBJ2-2; possibly TRBD2 for D (6 bases). V lost 3 bases and J lost 1, with 9 bases in between. CDR1 and CDR2 (germline): SQVTM, ANQGSEA. CDR3 length equals 14 residues. The chain's CDR3 is CSVDAGLNTGELFF. CDR3 nucleotide sequence: TGCAGCGTTGATGCGGGGTTGAACACCGGGGAGCTGTTTTTT.